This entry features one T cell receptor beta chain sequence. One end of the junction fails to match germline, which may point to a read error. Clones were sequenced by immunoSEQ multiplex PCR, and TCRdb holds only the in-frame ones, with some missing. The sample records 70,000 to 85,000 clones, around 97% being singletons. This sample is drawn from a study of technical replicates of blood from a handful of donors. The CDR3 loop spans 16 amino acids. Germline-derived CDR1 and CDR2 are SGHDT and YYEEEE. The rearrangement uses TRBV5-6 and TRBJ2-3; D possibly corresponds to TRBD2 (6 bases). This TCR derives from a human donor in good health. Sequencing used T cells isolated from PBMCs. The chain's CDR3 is CASSLESGSNTDTQYF. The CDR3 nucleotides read TGCGCCAGCAGCTTGGAAAGCGGGTCGAACACAGATACGCAGTATTTT.